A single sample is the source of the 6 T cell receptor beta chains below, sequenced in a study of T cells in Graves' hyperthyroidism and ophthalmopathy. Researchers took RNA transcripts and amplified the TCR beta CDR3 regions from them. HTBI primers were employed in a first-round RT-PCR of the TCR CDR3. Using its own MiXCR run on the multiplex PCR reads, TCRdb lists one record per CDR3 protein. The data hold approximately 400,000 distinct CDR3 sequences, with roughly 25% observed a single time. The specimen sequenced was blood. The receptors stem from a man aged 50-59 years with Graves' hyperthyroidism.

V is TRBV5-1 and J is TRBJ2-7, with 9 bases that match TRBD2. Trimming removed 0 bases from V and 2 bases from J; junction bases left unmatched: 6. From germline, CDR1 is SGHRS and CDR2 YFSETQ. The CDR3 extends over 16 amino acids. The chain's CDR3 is CASSLEGGRVPYEQYF. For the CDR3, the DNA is TGCGCCAGCAGCTTGGAGGGCGGGAGGGTACCCTACGAGCAGTACTTC.

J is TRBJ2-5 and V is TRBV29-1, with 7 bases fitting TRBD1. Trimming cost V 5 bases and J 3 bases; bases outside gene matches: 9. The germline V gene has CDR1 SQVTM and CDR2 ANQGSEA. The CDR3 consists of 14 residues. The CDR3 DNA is TGCAGCGTTCGATATTGGACAGGAAAAGAGACCCAGTACTTC. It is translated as CSVRYWTGKETQYF.

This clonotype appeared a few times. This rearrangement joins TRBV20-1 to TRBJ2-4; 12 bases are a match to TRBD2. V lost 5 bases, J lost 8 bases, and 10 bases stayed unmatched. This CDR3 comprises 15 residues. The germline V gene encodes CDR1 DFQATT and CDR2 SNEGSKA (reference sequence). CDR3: CSAGRTSGAVDIQYF. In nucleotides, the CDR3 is TGCAGTGCTGGACGGACTAGCGGGGCGGTGGACATTCAGTACTTC.

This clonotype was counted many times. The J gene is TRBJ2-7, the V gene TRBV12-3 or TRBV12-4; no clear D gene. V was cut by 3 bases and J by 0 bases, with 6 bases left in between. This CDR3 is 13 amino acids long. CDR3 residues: CASSLGFSYEQYF. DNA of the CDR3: TGTGCCAGCAGTTTGGGGTTCTCCTACGAGCAGTACTTC.

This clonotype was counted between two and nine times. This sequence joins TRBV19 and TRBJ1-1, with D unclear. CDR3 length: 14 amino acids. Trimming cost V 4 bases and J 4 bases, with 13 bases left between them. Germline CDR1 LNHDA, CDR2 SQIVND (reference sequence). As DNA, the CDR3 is TGTGCCAGTAGTAACCCCGGGCTGATCACTGAAGCTTTCTTT. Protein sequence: CASSNPGLITEAFF.

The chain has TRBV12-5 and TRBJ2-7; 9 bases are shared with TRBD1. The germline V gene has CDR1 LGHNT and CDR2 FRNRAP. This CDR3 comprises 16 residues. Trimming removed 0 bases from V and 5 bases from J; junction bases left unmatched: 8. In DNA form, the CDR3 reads TGTGCTAGTGGTTTGGTACTTGGGACAGGGAGCAACGAGCAGTACTTC. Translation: CASGLVLGTGSNEQYF.